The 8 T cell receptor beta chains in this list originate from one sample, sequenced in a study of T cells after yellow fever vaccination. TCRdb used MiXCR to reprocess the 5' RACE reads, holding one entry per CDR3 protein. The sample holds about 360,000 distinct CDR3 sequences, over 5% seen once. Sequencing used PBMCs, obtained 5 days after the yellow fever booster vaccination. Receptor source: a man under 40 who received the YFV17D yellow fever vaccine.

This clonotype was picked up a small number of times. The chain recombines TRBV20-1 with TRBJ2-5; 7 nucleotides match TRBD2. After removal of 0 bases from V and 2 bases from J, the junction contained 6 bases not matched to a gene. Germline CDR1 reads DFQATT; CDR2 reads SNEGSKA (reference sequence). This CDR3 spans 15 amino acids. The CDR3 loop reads CSARDVGGVQETQYF. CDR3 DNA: TGCAGTGCTAGAGACGTGGGAGGGGTACAAGAGACCCAGTACTTC.

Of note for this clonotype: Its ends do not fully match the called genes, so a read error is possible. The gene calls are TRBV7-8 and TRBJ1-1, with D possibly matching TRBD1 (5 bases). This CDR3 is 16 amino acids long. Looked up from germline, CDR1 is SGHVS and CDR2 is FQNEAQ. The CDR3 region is CASSLDFTGGNTKAFF. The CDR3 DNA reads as TGTGCCAGCAGCTTAGATTTTACGGGGGGGAACACTAAAGCTTTCTTT. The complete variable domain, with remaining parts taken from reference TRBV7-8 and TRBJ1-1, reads GAGVSQSPRYKVAKRGQDVALRCDPISGHVSLFWYQQALGQGPEFLTYFQNEAQLDKSGLPSDRFFAERPEGSVSTLKIQRTQQEDSAVYLCASSLDFTGGNTKAFFGQGTRLTVV.

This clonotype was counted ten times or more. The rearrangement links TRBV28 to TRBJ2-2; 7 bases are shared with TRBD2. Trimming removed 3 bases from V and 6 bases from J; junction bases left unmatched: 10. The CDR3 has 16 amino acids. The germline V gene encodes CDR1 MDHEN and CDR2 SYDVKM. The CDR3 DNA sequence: TGTGCCAGCAGTTTCCCCCTTAGCGGGCTGTCCGGGGAGCTGTTTTTT. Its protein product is CASSFPLSGLSGELFF.

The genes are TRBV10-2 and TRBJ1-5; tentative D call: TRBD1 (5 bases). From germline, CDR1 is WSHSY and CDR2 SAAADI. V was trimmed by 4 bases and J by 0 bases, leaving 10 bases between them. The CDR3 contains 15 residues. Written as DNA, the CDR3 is TGCGCCAGCAGTGCTGACAGTTATAGCAATCAGCCCCAGCATTTT. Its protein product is CASSADSYSNQPQHF.

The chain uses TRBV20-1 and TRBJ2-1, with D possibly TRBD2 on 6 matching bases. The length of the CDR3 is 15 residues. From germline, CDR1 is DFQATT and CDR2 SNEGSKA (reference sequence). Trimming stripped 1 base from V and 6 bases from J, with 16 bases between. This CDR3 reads CSARAPLATVNEQFF. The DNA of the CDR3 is TGCAGTGCTAGAGCACCGCTAGCGACGGTCAATGAGCAGTTCTTC.

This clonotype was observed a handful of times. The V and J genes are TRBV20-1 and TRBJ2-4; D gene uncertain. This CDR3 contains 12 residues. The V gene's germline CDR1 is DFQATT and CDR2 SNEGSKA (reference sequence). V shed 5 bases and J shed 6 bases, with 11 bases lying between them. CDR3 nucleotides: TGCAGTGCTGCGGTGGGCGGAAACATTCAGTACTTC. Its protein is CSAAVGGNIQYF.

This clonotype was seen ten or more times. The CDR3 here is CASSDTGSLGSLHF. The CDR3 DNA is TGTGCCAGCAGCGACACAGGGTCCCTAGGGTCCCTCCACTTT. The chain has TRBV6-1 and TRBJ1-6; perhaps TRBD1 as D (6 bases). V was shortened by 6 bases and J by 14 bases, with 20 bases between the two germline ends. CDR3 length: 14 amino acids. CDR1 is MNHNS, CDR2 SASEGT, per germline.

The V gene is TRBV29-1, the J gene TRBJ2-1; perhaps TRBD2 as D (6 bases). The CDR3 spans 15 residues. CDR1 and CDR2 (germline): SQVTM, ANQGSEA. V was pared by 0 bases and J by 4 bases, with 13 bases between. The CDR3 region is CSVEDLSGEYNEQFF. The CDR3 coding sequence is TGCAGCGTTGAAGATCTTAGCGGAGAATACAATGAGCAGTTCTTC.